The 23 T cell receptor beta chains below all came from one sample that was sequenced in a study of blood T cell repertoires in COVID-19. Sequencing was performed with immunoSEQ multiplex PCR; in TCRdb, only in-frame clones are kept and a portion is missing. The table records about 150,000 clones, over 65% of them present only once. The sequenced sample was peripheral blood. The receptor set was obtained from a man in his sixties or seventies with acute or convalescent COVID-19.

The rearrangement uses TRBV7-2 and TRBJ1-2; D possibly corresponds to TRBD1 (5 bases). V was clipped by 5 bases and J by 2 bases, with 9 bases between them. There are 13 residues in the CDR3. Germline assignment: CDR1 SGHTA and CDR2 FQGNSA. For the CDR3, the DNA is TGTGCCAGCAGCAAAGGGGTGAACTATGGCTACACCTTC. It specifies CASSKGVNYGYTF.

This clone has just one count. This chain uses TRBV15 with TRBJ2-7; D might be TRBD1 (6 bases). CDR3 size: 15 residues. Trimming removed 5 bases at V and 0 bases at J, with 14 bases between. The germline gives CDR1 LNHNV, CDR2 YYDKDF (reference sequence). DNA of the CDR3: TGTGCCACCAGCGGGGACCGGACAGTCTCCTACGAGCAGTACTTC. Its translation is CATSGDRTVSYEQYF.

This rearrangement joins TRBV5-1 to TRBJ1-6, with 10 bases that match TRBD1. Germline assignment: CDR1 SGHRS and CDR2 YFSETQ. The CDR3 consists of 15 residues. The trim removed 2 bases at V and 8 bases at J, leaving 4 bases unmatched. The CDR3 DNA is TGCGCCAGCAGCTTAGGACAGGGGGGTGATTCACCCCTCCACTTT. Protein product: CASSLGQGGDSPLHF.

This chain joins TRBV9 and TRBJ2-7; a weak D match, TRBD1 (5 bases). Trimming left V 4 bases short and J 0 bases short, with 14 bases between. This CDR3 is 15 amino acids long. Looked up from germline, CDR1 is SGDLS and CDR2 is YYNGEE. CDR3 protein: CASSSSGAHSYEQYF. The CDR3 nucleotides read TGTGCCAGCAGCTCGAGTGGGGCCCACTCCTACGAGCAGTACTTC. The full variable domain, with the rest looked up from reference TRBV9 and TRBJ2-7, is DSGVTQTPKHLITATGQRVTLRCSPRSGDLSVYWYQQSLDQGLQFLIQYYNGEERAKGNILERFSAQQFPDLHSELNLSSLELGDSALYFCASSSSGAHSYEQYFGPGTRLTVT.

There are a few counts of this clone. CDR3 protein: CASKRGGPLETQYF. DNA of the CDR3: TGTGCCAGCAAACGGGGGGGCCCGTTGGAGACCCAGTACTTC. V and J are TRBV2 and TRBJ2-5; 8 bases map to TRBD2. The CDR3 loop spans 14 amino acids. Germline CDR1 reads SNHLY; CDR2 reads FYNNEI. The junction had 9 bases not matched to a gene; V was cut back by 7 bases and J by 5 bases.

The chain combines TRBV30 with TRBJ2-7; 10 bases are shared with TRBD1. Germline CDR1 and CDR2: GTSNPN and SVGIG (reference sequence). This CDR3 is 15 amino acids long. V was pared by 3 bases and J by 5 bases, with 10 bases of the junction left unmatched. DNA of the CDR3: TGTGCCTGGAGCGCGTCCCGGGACAGGGGTCACGAGCAGTACTTC. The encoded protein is CAWSASRDRGHEQYF.

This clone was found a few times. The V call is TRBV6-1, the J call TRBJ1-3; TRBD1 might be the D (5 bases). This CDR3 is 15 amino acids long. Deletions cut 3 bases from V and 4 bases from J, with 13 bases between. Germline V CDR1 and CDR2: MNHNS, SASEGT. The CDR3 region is CASSEGGAPGNTIYF. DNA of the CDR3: TGTGCCAGCAGTGAGGGCGGGGCGCCGGGAAACACCATATATTTT.

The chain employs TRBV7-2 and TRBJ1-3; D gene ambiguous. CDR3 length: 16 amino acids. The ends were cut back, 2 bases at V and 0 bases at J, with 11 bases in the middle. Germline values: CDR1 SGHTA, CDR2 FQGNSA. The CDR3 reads CASSLRPGISGNTIYF. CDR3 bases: TGTGCCAGCAGCTTACGACCCGGGATCTCTGGAAACACCATATATTTT.

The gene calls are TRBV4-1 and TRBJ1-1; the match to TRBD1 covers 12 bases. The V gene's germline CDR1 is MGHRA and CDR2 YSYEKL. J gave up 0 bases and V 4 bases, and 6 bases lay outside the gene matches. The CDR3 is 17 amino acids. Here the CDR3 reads CASSPGTGGEVNTEAFF. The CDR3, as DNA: TGCGCCAGCAGCCCCGGGACAGGGGGCGAGGTGAACACTGAAGCTTTCTTT.

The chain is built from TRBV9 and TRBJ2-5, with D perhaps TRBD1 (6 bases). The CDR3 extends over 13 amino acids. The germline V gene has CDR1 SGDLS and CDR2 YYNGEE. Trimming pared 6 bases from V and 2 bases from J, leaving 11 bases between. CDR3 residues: CASNNRGQETQYF. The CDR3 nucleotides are TGTGCCAGCAATAATAGGGGGCAAGAGACCCAGTACTTC.

Written as DNA, the CDR3 is TGTGCCAGCAGCCAAGGGGCTAACCGTGGCGGCTACACCTTC. Amino acid sequence: CASSQGANRGGYTF. The genes are TRBV3-1 (or the pseudogene TRBV3-2) and TRBJ1-2; D unclear. Trimming removed 1 base from V and 8 bases from J, with 14 bases in between. The CDR3 runs to 14 residues. In germline, CDR1 is LGHDT, CDR2 YNNKEL (reference sequence).

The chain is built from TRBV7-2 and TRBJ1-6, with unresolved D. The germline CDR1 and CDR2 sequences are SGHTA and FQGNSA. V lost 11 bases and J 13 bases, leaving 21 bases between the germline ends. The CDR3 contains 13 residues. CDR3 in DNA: TGTGCCTCGGGGTACACGACGTCCTGGCCCCTCCACTTT. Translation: CASGYTTSWPLHF.

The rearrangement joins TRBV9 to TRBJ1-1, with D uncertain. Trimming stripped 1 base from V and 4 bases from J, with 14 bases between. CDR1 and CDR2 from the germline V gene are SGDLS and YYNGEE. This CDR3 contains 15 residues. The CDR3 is CASSVREARGTEAFF. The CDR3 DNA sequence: TGTGCCAGCAGCGTACGTGAGGCCCGGGGCACTGAAGCTTTCTTT.

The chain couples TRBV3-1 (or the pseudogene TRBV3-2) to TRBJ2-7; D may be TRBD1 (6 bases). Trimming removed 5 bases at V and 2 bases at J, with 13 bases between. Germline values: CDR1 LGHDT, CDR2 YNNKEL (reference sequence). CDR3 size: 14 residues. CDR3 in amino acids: CASSVSGTTYEQYF. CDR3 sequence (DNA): TGTGCCAGCAGCGTTTCCGGGACAACCTACGAGCAGTACTTC.

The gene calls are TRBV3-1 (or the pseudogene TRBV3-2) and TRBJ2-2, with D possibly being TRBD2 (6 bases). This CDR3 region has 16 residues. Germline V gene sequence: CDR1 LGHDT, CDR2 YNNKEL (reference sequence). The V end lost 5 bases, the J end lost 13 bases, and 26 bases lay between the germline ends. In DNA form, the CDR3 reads TGTGCCAGCAGCTTAAGGACTATATTAACCCAAGGAGGGCTGTTTTTT. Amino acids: CASSLRTILTQGGLFF.

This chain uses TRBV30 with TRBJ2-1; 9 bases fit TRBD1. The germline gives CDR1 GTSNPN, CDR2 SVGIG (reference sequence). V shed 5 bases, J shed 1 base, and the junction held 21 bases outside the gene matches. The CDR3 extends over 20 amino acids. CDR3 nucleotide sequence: TGTGCCTGGGGCGGCTCCAGACAGGGGGAACGACGCAGATCCTACAATGAGCAGTTCTTC. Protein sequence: CAWGGSRQGERRRSYNEQFF.

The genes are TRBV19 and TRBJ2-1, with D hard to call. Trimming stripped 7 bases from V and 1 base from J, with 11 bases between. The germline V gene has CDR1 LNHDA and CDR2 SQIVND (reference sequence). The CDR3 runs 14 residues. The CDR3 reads CASTGSGSYNEQFF. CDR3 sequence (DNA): TGTGCCAGTACAGGATCTGGGTCCTACAATGAGCAGTTCTTC.

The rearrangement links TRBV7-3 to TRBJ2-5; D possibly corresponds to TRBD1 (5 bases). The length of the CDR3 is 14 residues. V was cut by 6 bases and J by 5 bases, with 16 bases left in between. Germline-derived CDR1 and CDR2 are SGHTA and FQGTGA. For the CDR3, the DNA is TGTGCCAGCAGTTTGGGGCAGGCCTCGGAGACCCAGTACTTC. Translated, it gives CASSLGQASETQYF.

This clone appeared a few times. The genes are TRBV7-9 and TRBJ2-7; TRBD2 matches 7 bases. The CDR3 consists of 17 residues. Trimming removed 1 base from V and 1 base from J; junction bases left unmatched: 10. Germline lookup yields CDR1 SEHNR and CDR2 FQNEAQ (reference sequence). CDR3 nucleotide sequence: TGTGCCAGCAGCTTAGGCAGGGATCCGCGGGGGTCCTACGAGCAGTACTTC. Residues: CASSLGRDPRGSYEQYF.

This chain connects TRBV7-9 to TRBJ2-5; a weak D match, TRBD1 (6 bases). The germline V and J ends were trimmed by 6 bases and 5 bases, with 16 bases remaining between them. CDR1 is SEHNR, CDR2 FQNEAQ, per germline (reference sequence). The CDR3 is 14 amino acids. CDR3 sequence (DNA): TGTGCCAGCAGTTCCCTATATAGGGGGGAGACCCAGTACTTC. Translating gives CASSSLYRGETQYF.

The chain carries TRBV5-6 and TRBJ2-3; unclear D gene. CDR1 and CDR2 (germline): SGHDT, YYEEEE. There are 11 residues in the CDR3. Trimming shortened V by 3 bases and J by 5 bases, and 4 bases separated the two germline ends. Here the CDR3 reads CASSSGDTQYF. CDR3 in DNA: TGTGCCAGCAGCTCCGGAGATACGCAGTATTTT.

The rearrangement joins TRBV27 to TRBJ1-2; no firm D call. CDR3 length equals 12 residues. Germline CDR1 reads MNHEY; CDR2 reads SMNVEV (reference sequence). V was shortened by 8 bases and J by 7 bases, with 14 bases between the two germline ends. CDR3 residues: CASRSFRGGYTF. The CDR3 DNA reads TGTGCCAGCCGGAGTTTCCGAGGTGGCTACACCTTC.

CDR3 sequence: CASSQRTGGVYGYTF. In DNA, the CDR3 is TGTGCCAGCAGCCAGAGGACAGGGGGCGTCTATGGCTACACCTTC. This chain joins TRBV3-1 (or the pseudogene TRBV3-2) and TRBJ1-2, with 11 bases identical to TRBD1. Unmatched junction bases numbered 4, after V lost 3 bases and J lost 4 bases. The CDR3 length is 15 residues. Germline V CDR1 and CDR2: LGHDT, YNNKEL (reference sequence).